This TCR beta chain was recorded in a study of OX40 agonist ivuxolimab in advanced cancers. At the level of the whole study: Ivuxolimab was a fully human IgG2 agonistic monoclonal antibody targeting the costimulatory receptor OX40 (CD134). Intravenous ivuxolimab was administered to patients every 2 weeks at six dose levels: 0.01, 0.1, 0.3, 1.5, 3 and 10 mg/kg. Of the roughly 54 dose-escalation patients, hepatocellular carcinoma was present in approximately 20, melanoma in some 15, renal cell carcinoma in 9 and head and neck cancer in 9. A male proportion of roughly 80% and a mean age of roughly 55 years, ranging from 23 to 79, were recorded for the dose-escalation cohort. Patients were allowed to have had prior anti-PD-1, anti-PD-L1 or anti-CTLA-4 therapy, and roughly 40% of the dose-escalation patients had previously received checkpoint inhibitors. Partial responses occurred in three dose-escalation patients, of whom one had hepatocellular carcinoma and two had cutaneous melanoma. The point of sequencing TCRbeta in the periphery was to test whether ivuxolimab changed TCR sequence diversity and drove clonal T-cell expansion. The paper covers the monotherapy dose-escalation part of the phase I ivuxolimab trial, which included N = 52 patients.

A word on this clone: This clone's antigen is unknown. Per-base quality was not reported, and no clone a single base away is much larger than it.

The trial excluded patients who had a history of autoimmune disease or who were on systemic immunosuppression. Peripheral blood for TCR sequencing was drawn from every dose cohort at baseline, at cycle 4 day 1 and at cycle 7 day 1. The samples were drawn from a first-in-human, open-label, multicenter phase I dose-escalation trial of ivuxolimab. Adults with locally advanced or metastatic melanoma, renal cell carcinoma, hepatocellular carcinoma or head and neck squamous cell carcinoma were enrolled in the trial. Before TCR sequencing, CD4+ and CD8+ T cells were separately sorted from peripheral blood. Study-wide findings and limitations: Which antigens the clonally expanded peripheral T cells were specific for was not determined. After ivuxolimab, expanded clones were on average more numerous among CD8+ T cells than among CD4+ T cells. In the 0.1-3.0 mg/kg groups, partial responders were among the patients with the lowest normalized peripheral clonal expansion, particularly in CD8+ T cells. Low levels of normalized T-cell clonal expansion were also shown by some nonresponding patients. At doses of 0.1 to 3.0 mg/kg, clonal expansion of both CD4+ and CD8+ T cells in blood was seen between baseline and week 6.

Deletion took 5 bases off V and 8 bases off J, with a span of 13 bases between the germline ends. The CDR3 spans 14 residues, from the cysteine through the phenylalanine. The read is trimmed to its CDR3 DNA, 42 bases read in frame from base 1. Sequences LNHDA (CDR1) and SQIVND (CDR2) are obtained from the germline V gene (reference sequence). To sequence the TCRbeta CDR3 region, genomic DNA was isolated from the sorted cells. The immunoSEQ Assay was used for sequencing of TCRbeta CDR3 regions. The table was pulled from immuneACCESS by TCRdb, which kept in-frame rearrangements only. Such tables lose some clones; where checked, under half of the loss comes from unresolved V genes, and the rest has no known cause. The sample table lists about 48,000 clones, approximately 84% of them with a count of one. The ten biggest clones cover around 1.1% of the sample.

Sequences were derived from CD4+ or CD8+ T cells sorted from blood, sampled in a trial of the OX40 agonist ivuxolimab. The chain joins TRBV19 to TRBJ1-6; 5 matching bases give a weak D call of TRBD1. This clonotype was obtained from an adult with an advanced solid tumor such as melanoma, head and neck, liver or kidney cancer. The nucleotide sequence is TGTGCCAGTAGTGTGGGACCGCTGGATTCACCCCTCCACTTT. Translated, this gives CASSVGPLDSPLHF.